Following are 19 T cell receptor beta chains from one sample sequenced in a study of shared clonotypes between healthy human individuals (dated by TCRdb to the early 2020s). Preparation of the library involved the immunoSEQ multiplex PCR assay. TCRdb retrieved this table from immuneACCESS and kept in-frame rearrangements only. Not all clones are present; in checked studies, unresolved V genes account for under half, and no reason is known for the remainder. The sample yields over a million clones; roughly 95% were counted once. The ten largest make up about 1% of the sample. Source material: naive CD4+ T cells sorted from blood. Interpreted using the paper, the cell subset or site label stands for: CD45RA+ positively selected. The receptors originated from a young man in good health.

This chain uses TRBV9 with TRBJ1-1; D unresolved. This CDR3 is 15 amino acids long. Germline CDR1 is SGDLS and CDR2 is YYNGEE. The germline V and J ends were trimmed by 0 bases and 5 bases, with 14 bases remaining between them. DNA for the CDR3: TGTGCCAGCAGCGTAGGTATGGATCTTGAGACTGAAGCTTTCTTT. This translates into CASSVGMDLETEAFF.

The chain carries TRBV5-1 and TRBJ1-4, with 8 bases identical to TRBD1. The germline V gene encodes CDR1 SGHRS and CDR2 YFSETQ. V lost 0 bases, J lost 5 bases, and 3 bases stayed unmatched. The length of the CDR3 is 15 residues. The CDR3 spells CASSLGDRQNEKLFF. The CDR3 DNA follows: TGCGCCAGCAGCTTGGGGGACAGGCAGAATGAAAAACTGTTTTTT.

V is TRBV30 and J is TRBJ2-1; D gene ambiguous. Germline CDR1 reads GTSNPN; CDR2 reads SVGIG (reference sequence). The CDR3 has 16 amino acids. Trimming cost V 1 base and J 4 bases, with 17 bases left between them. CDR3 DNA sequence: TGTGCCTGGAGTGATCTAGGTTTGAATGGGTACAATGAGCAGTTCTTC. This translates into CAWSDLGLNGYNEQFF.

The chain has TRBV2 and TRBJ2-5; maybe TRBD1 (6 bases). The CDR3 sequence is 13 residues long. From germline, CDR1 is SNHLY and CDR2 FYNNEI. V was cut by 6 bases and J by 3 bases, with 11 bases left in between. CDR3 sequence: CASSQGIEETQYF. CDR3 DNA: TGTGCCAGCAGCCAGGGGATAGAAGAGACCCAGTACTTC.

The chain is built from TRBV5-4 and TRBJ2-1; D is unresolved. Germline lookup yields CDR1 SGHNT and CDR2 YYREEE (reference sequence). Trimming removed 1 base from V and 6 bases from J, with 2 bases in between. This CDR3 is built from 11 residues. This CDR3 is CASSLFNEQFF. CDR3 nucleotide sequence: TGTGCCAGCAGCTTGTTCAATGAGCAGTTCTTC.

This clone has a single count. The chain recombines TRBV5-1 with TRBJ1-1; no clear D gene. The germline V and J ends were trimmed by 0 bases and 1 base, with 10 bases remaining between them. Germline CDR1 reads SGHRS; CDR2 reads YFSETQ. The CDR3 spans 15 residues. CDR3 protein: CASSLDGLGNTEAFF. The CDR3 bases are TGCGCCAGCAGCTTGGATGGGTTGGGGAACACTGAAGCTTTCTTT. Full variable domain (remainder filled in from reference TRBV5-1 and TRBJ1-1): KAGVTQTPRYLIKTRGQQVTLSCSPISGHRSVSWYQQTPGQGLQFLFEYFSETQRNKGNFPGRFSGRQFSNSRSEMNVSTLELGDSALYLCASSLDGLGNTEAFFGQGTRLTVV.

This chain links TRBV6-6 with TRBJ2-7; D might be TRBD1 (6 bases). Trimming took off 6 bases at V and 0 bases at J, with 15 bases between the two ends. Germline CDR1 MNHNY, CDR2 SVGAGI (reference sequence). This CDR3 is 15 amino acids long. CDR3 bases: TGTGCCAGCAGATCCTTGACAGGACGCTCCTACGAGCAGTACTTC. This sequence encodes CASRSLTGRSYEQYF.

This clone was seen a single time. The gene calls are TRBV7-8 and TRBJ2-7; D unclear. The CDR3 extends over 13 amino acids. Germline assignment: CDR1 SGHVS and CDR2 FQNEAQ. V was cut by 8 bases and J by 3 bases, with 14 bases left in between. The CDR3 here is CASGMKGYYEQYF. DNA for the CDR3: TGTGCCAGCGGCATGAAGGGATACTACGAGCAGTACTTC.

The chain has TRBV9 and TRBJ2-5; 9 positions match TRBD2. Germline CDR1 is SGDLS and CDR2 is YYNGEE. The CDR3 runs to 15 residues. V shed 0 bases and J 4 bases; nucleotides not matched to a gene: 4. CDR3 DNA sequence: TGTGCCAGCAGCGTAGCTGGCGGGGGGGTAGAGACCCAGTACTTC. Its protein is CASSVAGGGVETQYF. Full variable domain (missing parts from reference TRBV9 and TRBJ2-5): DSGVTQTPKHLITATGQRVTLRCSPRSGDLSVYWYQQSLDQGLQFLIQYYNGEERAKGNILERFSAQQFPDLHSELNLSSLELGDSALYFCASSVAGGGVETQYFGPGTRLLVL.

The rearrangement joins TRBV7-2 to TRBJ2-1; 11 nucleotides agree with TRBD2. Looked up from germline, CDR1 is SGHTA and CDR2 is FQGNSA. The CDR3 runs to 16 residues. With 1 base clipped from V and 5 bases from J, the junction kept 4 bases outside the gene matches. The CDR3 loop is CASSLGLAGGHNEQFF. The DNA of the CDR3 is TGTGCCAGCAGCTTAGGTCTAGCGGGAGGCCACAATGAGCAGTTCTTC. The entire variable domain, with the rest obtained from reference TRBV7-2 and TRBJ2-1, is as follows: GAGVSQSPSNKVTEKGKDVELRCDPISGHTALYWYRQSLGQGLEFLIYFQGNSAPDKSGLPSDRFSAERTGGSVSTLTIQRTQQEDSAVYLCASSLGLAGGHNEQFFGPGTRLTVL.

V gene TRBV19 combines with J gene TRBJ2-1; D is perhaps TRBD1 or TRBD2 (6 bases each). There are 16 residues in the CDR3. Trimming removed 4 bases at V and 3 bases at J, with 16 bases between. CDR1 LNHDA and CDR2 SQIVND come from the germline V gene (reference sequence). CDR3 protein: CASSTRGGLIYNEQFF. Here the CDR3 DNA reads TGTGCCAGTAGTACCCGAGGGGGGCTAATCTACAATGAGCAGTTCTTC.

The CDR3 reads CASSSGHGGFTEKLFF. The CDR3 nucleotides read TGTGCCAGCAGCTCGGGACACGGTGGATTTACTGAAAAACTGTTTTTT. The chain links TRBV5-4 to TRBJ1-4, with D perhaps matching TRBD1 (6 bases). The CDR3 covers 16 residues. V lost 3 bases and J 7 bases, leaving 19 bases between the germline ends. Germline assignment: CDR1 SGHNT and CDR2 YYREEE (reference sequence).

The chain carries TRBV28 and TRBJ2-7; D remains ambiguous. Trimming removed 6 bases from V and 3 bases from J, with 21 bases in between. CDR3 length equals 16 residues. Germline V gene lookup returns CDR1 MDHEN and CDR2 SYDVKM. CDR3 sequence (DNA): TGTGCCAGCAGCCCTACCGGACCCGGCCCCCTCTACGAGCAGTACTTC. Its protein product is CASSPTGPGPLYEQYF.

Remarks on this clone: One end of the junction does not line up with germline, which may come from a read error. J is TRBJ2-2 and V is TRBV14, with a tentative D call TRBD2 (6 bases). This CDR3 contains 15 residues. From germline, CDR1 is SGHDN and CDR2 FVKESK. As DNA, the CDR3 is TGTGCCAGCAGTCAAGGGCTGCGGGGAACCGGGGAGCTGTTTTTT. Translation gives CASSQGLRGTGELFF.

The chain recombines TRBV7-6 with TRBJ2-1, with 7 bases fitting TRBD2. Unmatched junction bases numbered 15, after V lost 5 bases and J lost 8 bases. Germline CDR1 SGHVS, CDR2 FNYEAQ. This CDR3 region has 16 residues. The CDR3 sequence is CASSEGREPFLDEQFF. The CDR3 nucleotides are TGTGCCAGCAGCGAAGGGCGGGAGCCTTTCTTGGATGAGCAGTTCTTC. The variable domain in full, with the rest retrieved from reference TRBV7-6 and TRBJ2-1, is GAGVSQSPRYKVTKRGQDVALRCDPISGHVSLYWYRQALGQGPEFLTYFNYEAQQDKSGLPNDRFSAERPEGSISTLTIQRTEQRDSAMYRCASSEGREPFLDEQFFGPGTRLTVL.

The chain couples TRBV19 to TRBJ2-7, with D tentatively TRBD1 or TRBD2 (5 bases each). CDR1 is LNHDA and CDR2 is SQIVND in the germline V gene (reference sequence). V lost 0 bases to trimming and J lost 0 bases, with 15 bases between them. The length of the CDR3 is 17 residues. CDR3 amino acids: CASSIDGFWDDSYEQYF. CDR3 DNA sequence: TGTGCCAGTAGTATAGATGGTTTCTGGGACGACTCCTACGAGCAGTACTTC.

The count of this clone is one. The rearrangement links TRBV7-9 to TRBJ2-1, with 9 bases lining up with TRBD1. The length of the CDR3 is 12 residues. Looked up from germline, CDR1 is SEHNR and CDR2 is FQNEAQ (reference sequence). V gave up 5 bases and J gave up 14 bases; unmatched junction bases: 7. CDR3 region: CASSPRDREEFF. In nucleotides, the CDR3 is TGTGCCAGCAGCCCAAGGGACAGGGAAGAGTTCTTC.

This chain connects TRBV7-9 to TRBJ2-7; D is unclear. CDR3 length: 15 amino acids. V lost 1 base and J 1 base, leaving 11 bases between the germline ends. Germline V gene sequence: CDR1 SEHNR, CDR2 FQNEAQ (reference sequence). The CDR3 sequence is CASSLGVGPSYEQYF. DNA for the CDR3: TGTGCCAGCAGCTTAGGGGTTGGTCCGTCCTACGAGCAGTACTTC.

This chain joins TRBV11-3 and TRBJ2-2, with D uncertain. The germline gives CDR1 SGHNT, CDR2 YENEEA. The CDR3 spans 14 residues. V was trimmed by 0 bases and J by 2 bases, leaving 4 bases between them. The CDR3 DNA reads TGTGCCAGCAGCTTAGAATTTAACACCGGGGAGCTGTTTTTT. The encoded protein is CASSLEFNTGELFF. Filled out from reference TRBV11-3 and TRBJ2-2, the complete variable domain reads EAGVVQSPRYKIIEKKQPVAFWCNPISGHNTLYWYLQNLGQGPELLIRYENEEAVDDSQLPKDRFSAERLKGVDSTLKIQPAELGDSAVYLCASSLEFNTGELFFGEGSRLTVL.